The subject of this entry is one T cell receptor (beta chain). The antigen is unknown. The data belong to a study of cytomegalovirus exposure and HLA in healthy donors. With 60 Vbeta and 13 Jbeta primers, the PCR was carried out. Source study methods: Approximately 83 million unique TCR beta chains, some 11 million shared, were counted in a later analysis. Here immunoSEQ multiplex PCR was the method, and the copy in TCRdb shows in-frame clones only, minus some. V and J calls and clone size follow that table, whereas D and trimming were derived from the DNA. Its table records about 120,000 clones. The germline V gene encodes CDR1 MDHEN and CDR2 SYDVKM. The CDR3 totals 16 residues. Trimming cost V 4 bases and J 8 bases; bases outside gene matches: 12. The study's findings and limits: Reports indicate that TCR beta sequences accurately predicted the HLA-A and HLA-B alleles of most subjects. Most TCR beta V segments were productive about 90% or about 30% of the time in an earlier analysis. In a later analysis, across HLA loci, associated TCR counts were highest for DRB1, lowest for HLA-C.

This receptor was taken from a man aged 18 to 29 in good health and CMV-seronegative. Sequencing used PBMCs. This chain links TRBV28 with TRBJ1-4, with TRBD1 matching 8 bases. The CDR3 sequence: CASSSYGQGGGEKLFF. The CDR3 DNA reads TGTGCCAGCAGTTCATATGGACAGGGAGGAGGGGAAAAACTGTTTTTT.